The 9 T cell receptor beta chains below all came from one sample that was sequenced in a study of sequential checkpoint blockade in melanoma. The table came from immunoSEQ multiplex PCR; TCRdb's copy has only in-frame clones and leaves some out. This sample has approximately 12,000 clones, with around two thirds found just once. Treatment meaning: randomized to nivolumab then ipilimumab (arm A) or the reverse (arm B). The sequencing used CD8+ T cells sorted from blood (inferred from file names), collected from a patient given nivolumab and ipilimumab in sequence. The receptors shown here come from a human donor with melanoma.

The count of this clone is one. Mismatch with germline at one junction end may stem from a read error. This chain connects TRBV7-7 to TRBJ2-7; a weak D match, TRBD2 (6 bases). Germline V lookup: CDR1 SSHAT, CDR2 FNYEAQ (reference sequence). CDR3 size: 14 residues. Here the CDR3 reads CASSLGTGSYEQYF. The CDR3, as DNA: TGTGCTAGCAGCTTAGGGACTGGTTCCTACGAGCAGTACTTC.

This rearrangement joins TRBV4-1 to TRBJ2-5; D call uncertain. This CDR3 spans 13 amino acids. The V end lost 2 bases, the J end lost 1 base, and 5 bases lay between the germline ends. Germline loops: CDR1 MGHRA, CDR2 YSYEKL. The CDR3 DNA reads TGCGCCAGCAGCCAACCGGGCCAAGAGACCCAGTACTTC. Its translation is CASSQPGQETQYF.

This clone has just a few counts. The rearrangement joins TRBV4-1 to TRBJ1-2; 8 bases are shared with TRBD1. J lost 3 bases, V lost 0 bases, and 3 bases had no gene match. Germline CDR1 MGHRA, CDR2 YSYEKL. The CDR3 runs to 15 residues. Written as DNA, the CDR3 is TGCGCCAGCAGCCAAGACGACAGGGGCGACTATGGCTACACCTTC. Encoded protein: CASSQDDRGDYGYTF.

This sequence joins TRBV14 and TRBJ1-2; tentative D call: TRBD1 (5 bases). From germline, CDR1 is SGHDN and CDR2 FVKESK. V was shortened by 4 bases and J by 8 bases, with 11 bases between the two germline ends. The CDR3 extends over 12 amino acids. The chain's CDR3 is CASSPSGWGYTF. CDR3 DNA: TGTGCCAGCAGCCCCTCAGGGTGGGGCTACACCTTC.

This clone was seen a few times. The V call is TRBV12-5, the J call TRBJ1-5, with 8 bases aligning to TRBD1. Germline CDR1 LGHNT, CDR2 FRNRAP. V lost 3 bases, J lost 0 bases, and 10 bases stayed unmatched. This CDR3 contains 18 residues. CDR3 sequence: CASGFWTGRGHSNQPQHF. In DNA, the CDR3 is TGTGCTAGTGGTTTCTGGACAGGGAGAGGACATAGCAATCAGCCCCAGCATTTT. Filled out from reference TRBV12-5 and TRBJ1-5, the complete variable domain reads DARVTQTPRHKVTEMGQEVTMRCQPILGHNTVFWYRQTMMQGLELLAYFRNRAPLDDSGMPKDRFSAEMPDATLATLKIQPSEPRDSAVYFCASGFWTGRGHSNQPQHFGDGTRLSIL.

This clone was picked up a small number of times. This chain connects TRBV6-5 to TRBJ2-1; TRBD2 matches 7 bases. Germline trimming cut 5 bases from V and 8 bases from J; bases unmatched to any gene: 9. This CDR3 is built from 14 residues. Germline loops: CDR1 MNHEY, CDR2 SVGAGI. The CDR3 protein is CASSGLAAGHEQFF. CDR3 nucleotide sequence: TGTGCCAGCAGTGGTCTAGCGGCGGGACATGAGCAGTTCTTC.

The chain combines TRBV6-1 with TRBJ1-5; tentatively, D is TRBD1 (6 bases). Trimming cost V 6 bases and J 7 bases, with 10 bases left between them. The germline CDR1 and CDR2 sequences are MNHNS and SASEGT. The CDR3 runs 12 residues. CDR3 residues: CASRQGWQPQHF. CDR3 DNA sequence: TGTGCCAGCAGACAGGGATGGCAGCCCCAGCATTTT.

This chain uses TRBV27 with TRBJ1-1; D is perhaps TRBD1 (6 bases). The CDR3 sequence is 13 residues long. Looked up from germline, CDR1 is MNHEY and CDR2 is SMNVEV (reference sequence). The V and J ends lost 4 bases and 12 bases respectively, with 18 bases between them. CDR3 in DNA: TGTGCCAGCAGTTCCGGGACATCCCATGATTCTTTCTTT. Its translation is CASSSGTSHDSFF.

The chain couples TRBV14 to TRBJ2-3; D is unclear. CDR1 and CDR2 from the germline V gene are SGHDN and FVKESK. The germline V and J ends were trimmed by 4 bases and 6 bases, with 11 bases remaining between them. The CDR3 is made up of 13 amino acids. CDR3 sequence reads: CASSPRLSDTQYF. The CDR3 DNA reads as TGTGCCAGCAGCCCCCGGTTAAGCGATACGCAGTATTTT.